The 7 T cell receptor beta chains given below trace back to one sample, sequenced in a study of cytomegalovirus exposure and HLA in healthy donors. PCR used 60 Vbeta primers and 13 Jbeta primers. The data were produced by immunoSEQ multiplex PCR, yet TCRdb's version contains in-frame clones alone and is incomplete. The table shows 200,000 or so clones, with approximately 88% occurring only once. What was sequenced was PBMCs. These receptors were obtained from a boy younger than 10 in good health and CMV-seronegative.

The rearrangement links TRBV27 to TRBJ1-5, with a possible D match to TRBD1 (5 bases). Looked up from germline, CDR1 is MNHEY and CDR2 is SMNVEV (reference sequence). With 5 bases removed from V and 1 base from J, the gap between germline ends came to 15 bases. The CDR3 runs 16 residues. The CDR3 here is CASSLRLGGSNQPQHF. The CDR3 DNA reads as TGTGCCAGCAGTCTCCGATTGGGGGGGAGCAATCAGCCCCAGCATTTT.

The rearrangement joins TRBV5-4 to TRBJ1-3, with 7 bases aligning to TRBD1. This CDR3 region has 16 residues. V shed 2 bases, J shed 0 bases, and the junction held 5 bases outside the gene matches. Germline V gene sequence: CDR1 SGHNT, CDR2 YYREEE (reference sequence). The CDR3 sequence is CASSLEGQSSGNTIYF. For the CDR3, the DNA is TGTGCCAGCAGCTTAGAGGGACAGAGCTCTGGAAACACCATATATTTT. The variable domain in full, with the rest retrieved from reference TRBV5-4 and TRBJ1-3, is ETGVTQSPTHLIKTRGQQVTLRCSSQSGHNTVSWYQQALGQGPQFIFQYYREEENGRGNFPPRFSGLQFPNYSSELNVNALELDDSALYLCASSLEGQSSGNTIYFGEGSWLTVV.

This chain connects TRBV5-6 to TRBJ2-1, with 8 bases lining up with TRBD2. V lost 2 bases, J lost 2 bases, and 12 bases stayed unmatched. The CDR3 extends over 18 amino acids. Looked up from germline, CDR1 is SGHDT and CDR2 is YYEEEE. The CDR3 DNA reads as TGTGCCAGCAGCTTTGAGACTGGGACGGGAGGGACCTACAATGAGCAGTTCTTC. This translates into CASSFETGTGGTYNEQFF. The full variable domain, rest sourced from reference TRBV5-6 and TRBJ2-1, is DAGVTQSPTHLIKTRGQQVTLRCSPKSGHDTVSWYQQALGQGPQFIFQYYEEEERQRGNFPDRFSGHQFPNYSSELNVNALLLGDSALYLCASSFETGTGGTYNEQFFGPGTRLTVL.

V gene TRBV25-1 combines with J gene TRBJ1-4; 9 bases fit TRBD1. The trim removed 2 bases at V and 10 bases at J, leaving 11 bases unmatched. CDR3 length: 16 residues. Per the germline V gene, CDR1 is MGHDK and CDR2 is SYGVNS. Written as DNA, the CDR3 is TGTGCCAGCAGTGAAACAGGGACAGGGTTGTTAGCAAAACTGTTTTTT. Amino acids: CASSETGTGLLAKLFF.

The chain employs TRBV5-6 and TRBJ1-3; 7 nucleotides agree with TRBD1. The CDR3 is 14 amino acids. The junction had 3 bases not matched to a gene; V was cut back by 1 base and J by 5 bases. Germline V gives CDR1 SGHDT, CDR2 YYEEEE. This chain's CDR3 is CASSLRRGRNTIYF. Written as DNA, the CDR3 is TGTGCCAGCAGCTTGAGGAGGGGGCGAAACACCATATATTTT.

The chain employs TRBV2 and TRBJ2-3; maybe TRBD2 (6 bases). Germline V CDR1 and CDR2: SNHLY, FYNNEI. V was cut by 5 bases and J by 1 base, with 13 bases left in between. The CDR3 is made up of 15 amino acids. CDR3 nucleotide sequence: TGTGCCAGCAGTTTAGCACTAGCCCGCACAGATACGCAGTATTTT. It specifies CASSLALARTDTQYF.

Remarks on this clone: The sample carries other DNA sequences with the same CDR3. J is TRBJ2-1 and V is TRBV29-1; TRBD2 aligns across 9 bases. Germline loops: CDR1 SQVTM, CDR2 ANQGSEA. The CDR3 length is 15 residues. The V and J ends lost 6 bases and 6 bases, in that order; junction bases with no gene match: 12. In DNA, the CDR3 is TGCAGCGTAACAGCGGGAGGCGTCACGGGCAATGAGCAGTTCTTC. It specifies CSVTAGGVTGNEQFF.